The sequence of this TCR beta chain was determined in a study of Graves' ophthalmopathy and Graves' hyperthyroidism. In this sample, this clonotype turned up many times. Beta-chain TCR CDR3 regions were amplified from RNA transcripts. The library came from an HTBI-primed first-round RT-PCR and a second-round multiplex PCR. One entry per CDR3 protein, called by TCRdb with MiXCR from the multiplex PCR reads. The sample lists more than 300,000 distinct CDR3 sequences; over 15% were seen once. Material: peripheral blood. The sequence was obtained from a woman under 30 with stable Graves' hyperthyroidism.

In DNA form, the CDR3 reads TGTGCCAGCAGTTACGGGCCTAGCGAGGAGACCCAGTACTTC. Protein product: CASSYGPSEETQYF. This rearrangement joins TRBV6-5 to TRBJ2-5; D possibly corresponds to TRBD2 (6 bases). CDR3 length: 14 amino acids. The V end lost 2 bases, the J end lost 5 bases, and 12 bases lay between the germline ends. Germline V gene lookup returns CDR1 MNHEY and CDR2 SVGAGI.